This TCR beta chain was obtained from a study of CD8+CD57+ T cells in acquired aplastic anemia. This clonotype has just one count. Its specificity is not known. General observations from the study: It was found that twenty-nine CD8+ CDR3 sequences were shared between patients and controls.

Sequenced patients had shown CD8+CD57+ cell expansion by flow cytometry. Severe acquired aplastic anemia was present in all patients. Profiling that covered TCR beta VDJ and CDR3 relied on genomic DNA as its template. From the reads, TCRdb called clonotypes with MiXCR, one entry per CDR3 protein. The sample lists about 120,000 distinct CDR3 sequences, approximately 50% occurring once. Deletions cut 5 bases from V and 0 bases from J, with 14 bases between. The CDR3 is made up of 16 amino acids. Germline V lookup: CDR1 SGHAT, CDR2 FQNNGV. This sequence was found in a human donor with aplastic anemia. The chain carries TRBV11-2 and TRBJ2-1; possible D gene TRBD2, 5 bases. The sequenced material came from sorted CD4+, CD8+, or CD8+CD57+ T cells (not recorded which) from PBMCs. The CDR3, as DNA: TGTGCCAGCAGCACGAGCGGTTCAAGCTCCTACAATGAGCAGTTCTTC. It translates to CASSTSGSSSYNEQFF.